The 17 T cell receptor beta chains listed next were all sequenced from one sample in a study of blood T cells in healthy people across ages (dated by TCRdb to the mid-2010s). The library was built by means of 5' RACE. A second 7 to 11 cycle PCR used a sample-barcoded 5' primer and a J-beta primer mix. Using fastp trimming at Q25 and MiXCR clonotype assembly, TCRdb reanalyzed the public sequencing data and kept in-frame beta chains. Entries are consolidated by CDR3 protein sequence, retaining the most common genes and DNA. The sample data list over 1,500,000 distinct CDR3 sequences, and 30% to 40% of these were observed just once. Together, the top ten hold 20% to 25% of the sample. Sequenced input: blood. The receptors shown here come from a human donor in good health.

This clonotype was detected a few times. The chain links TRBV20-1 to TRBJ2-7; D gene uncertain. There are 13 residues in the CDR3. CDR1 DFQATT and CDR2 SNEGSKA come from the germline V gene (reference sequence). Trimming removed 4 bases from V and 3 bases from J, with 13 bases in between. CDR3 bases: TGCAGTGCTAAGATCGACACTTTCTACGAGCAGTACTTC. Amino acid sequence: CSAKIDTFYEQYF.

The V gene is TRBV4-1, the J gene TRBJ1-2; no clear D. V was shortened by 0 bases and J by 4 bases, with 18 bases between the two germline ends. CDR3 size: 17 residues. The germline V gene has CDR1 MGHRA and CDR2 YSYEKL. Here the CDR3 reads CASSQELTRTGSYGYTF. DNA of the CDR3: TGCGCCAGCAGCCAAGAGCTTACGAGGACTGGAAGCTATGGCTACACCTTC.

This sequence joins TRBV15 and TRBJ2-7; tentatively, D is TRBD2 (5 bases). Germline-derived CDR1 and CDR2 are LNHNV and YYDKDF (reference sequence). This CDR3 contains 15 residues. V dropped 4 bases and J dropped 3 bases, with 16 bases sitting between them. Written as DNA, the CDR3 is TGTGCCACCAGCACCCCACGAGGGTATTACTACGAGCAGTACTTC. Its protein product is CATSTPRGYYYEQYF.

The genes are TRBV6-6 and TRBJ2-7, with unresolved D. CDR1 is MNHNY, CDR2 SVGAGI, per germline (reference sequence). Between the trimmed V and J ends, which lost 7 bases and 2 bases, there was a span of 15 bases. CDR3 size: 14 residues. CDR3 in amino acids: CASNLMGGAYEQYF. Written as DNA, the CDR3 is TGTGCCAGCAACCTAATGGGCGGCGCCTACGAGCAGTACTTC.

CDR3 sequence: CATSRRTGGTNEKLFF. As DNA, the CDR3 is TGTGCCACCAGCAGAAGGACGGGGGGCACTAATGAAAAACTGTTTTTT. The J gene is TRBJ1-4, the V gene TRBV15, with a possible D match to TRBD1 (6 bases). Trimming cost V 2 bases and J 2 bases, with 12 bases left between them. Looked up from germline, CDR1 is LNHNV and CDR2 is YYDKDF (reference sequence). CDR3 length equals 16 residues.

This clonotype occurred a few times. The chain is built from TRBV5-6 and TRBJ2-5; no clear D gene. V lost 2 bases, J lost 4 bases, and 15 bases lay in between. This CDR3 is built from 15 residues. Per germline, CDR1 SGHDT and CDR2 YYEEEE. This CDR3 reads CASSLGFRVGETQYF. CDR3 nucleotide sequence: TGTGCCAGCAGCTTAGGCTTTAGGGTCGGAGAGACCCAGTACTTC.

Only a few counts were recorded for this clonotype. This sequence joins TRBV20-1 and TRBJ1-4; tentative D call: TRBD1 (5 bases). V was shortened by 3 bases and J by 3 bases, with 14 bases between the two germline ends. The CDR3 extends over 15 amino acids. Germline CDR1 and CDR2: DFQATT and SNEGSKA (reference sequence). CDR3 protein: CSASPGGFSNEKLFF. CDR3 in DNA: TGCAGTGCTAGTCCTGGGGGTTTTTCTAATGAAAAACTGTTTTTT.

This clonotype was picked up a small number of times. The chain employs TRBV20-1 and TRBJ2-3, with TRBD2 matching over 9 bases. The germline V gene encodes CDR1 DFQATT and CDR2 SNEGSKA (reference sequence). After removal of 3 bases from V and 4 bases from J, the junction contained 8 bases not matched to a gene. This CDR3 has 15 residues. This chain's CDR3 is CSASGAGGLSDTQYF. Written as DNA, the CDR3 is TGCAGTGCTAGTGGCGCGGGGGGGCTATCAGATACGCAGTATTTT.

The chain has TRBV20-1 and TRBJ2-5, with TRBD1 matching over 8 bases. Germline CDR1 is DFQATT and CDR2 is SNEGSKA (reference sequence). V was pared by 6 bases and J by 5 bases, with 17 bases of the junction left unmatched. The CDR3 has 16 residues. CDR3 nucleotide sequence: TGCAGTGCCAGGACAGGGCTAGCTCCGCGACAGGAGACCCAGTACTTC. This sequence encodes CSARTGLAPRQETQYF.

The chain is built from TRBV12-3 or TRBV12-4 and TRBJ2-5; 8 nucleotides line up with TRBD2. Unmatched junction bases numbered 10, after V lost 5 bases and J lost 2 bases. The CDR3 loop spans 16 amino acids. DNA of the CDR3: TGTGCCAGCAGTCCCTCCGGGACTAGGGATCAAGAGACCCAGTACTTC. Residues: CASSPSGTRDQETQYF.

The chain employs TRBV29-1 and TRBJ1-4; no clear D. Deletions cut 4 bases from V and 6 bases from J, with 12 bases between. Germline assignment: CDR1 SQVTM and CDR2 ANQGSEA. The CDR3 is made up of 13 amino acids. The CDR3 bases are TGCAGCGTTGCTCAGGATAAATATGAAAAACTGTTTTTT. As protein: CSVAQDKYEKLFF.

Here the CDR3 reads CASSFNRRRNEQFF. The CDR3 DNA follows: TGTGCCAGCAGTTTTAACAGGAGACGAAATGAGCAGTTCTTC. The chain recombines TRBV12-3 or TRBV12-4 with TRBJ2-1, with D possibly matching TRBD1 (5 bases). The V end was cut by 3 bases, the J end by 7 bases, with 13 bases between. The CDR3 covers 14 residues.

The chain couples TRBV7-9 to TRBJ1-1; D gene uncertain. Trimming took off 6 bases at V and 0 bases at J, with 14 bases between the two ends. From germline, CDR1 is SEHNR and CDR2 FQNEAQ (reference sequence). There are 15 residues in the CDR3. In nucleotides, the CDR3 is TGTGCCAGCAGTCCACCTAGGTCCCTGAACACTGAAGCTTTCTTT. Its translation: CASSPPRSLNTEAFF.

The table lists this clonotype with a few counts. This chain connects TRBV27 to TRBJ1-6; D is ambiguous. Looked up from germline, CDR1 is MNHEY and CDR2 is SMNVEV (reference sequence). The CDR3 consists of 14 residues. The V end lost 3 bases, the J end lost 14 bases, and 17 bases lay between the germline ends. CDR3 DNA sequence: TGTGCCAGCAGTTTCCGAGGTGAGGTAAAGGCCCTCCACTTT. Translation gives CASSFRGEVKALHF.

This rearrangement joins TRBV5-1 to TRBJ1-1; D is perhaps TRBD1 (5 bases). V gave up 4 bases and J gave up 5 bases, with 15 bases separating them. Germline CDR1 reads SGHRS; CDR2 reads YFSETQ. The CDR3 is 14 residues long. CDR3 loop: CASSTGLLGTEAFF. CDR3 DNA sequence: TGCGCCAGCAGCACGGGACTCTTGGGGACTGAAGCTTTCTTT.

This chain uses TRBV27 with TRBJ2-2, with D perhaps matching TRBD1 or TRBD2 (5 bases each). Trimming removed 3 bases from V and 4 bases from J, with 12 bases in between. Germline CDR1 MNHEY, CDR2 SMNVEV (reference sequence). CDR3 length: 15 residues. The CDR3 DNA sequence: TGTGCCAGCAGTTTTTATGCAGGGACCACCGGGGAGCTGTTTTTT. Translating gives CASSFYAGTTGELFF.

This clonotype was seen once. A much larger clonotype is one base distant, so this may be a read error. The chain couples TRBV20-1 to TRBJ1-2; D unresolved. The length of the CDR3 is 11 residues. The V gene's germline CDR1 is DFQATT and CDR2 SNEGSKA (reference sequence). CDR3 DNA: TGCAGGGCTAGAAGTAGTTATGGCTACACCTTC. It translates to CRARSSYGYTF.